A single sample gave rise to the 22 T cell receptor beta chains below, sequenced in a study of blood T cell repertoires in COVID-19. Method: immunoSEQ multiplex PCR; TCRdb's copy keeps in-frame clones and lacks some. Of over 60,000 clones listed, 82% were seen once; the top ten hold under 20%. Source material: peripheral blood. The receptor set was obtained from a human donor in a cohort sampled during active COVID-19.

The CDR3, as DNA: TGTGCCAGTAGGGACAGAAACACTGAAGCTTTCTTT. Amino acid sequence: CASRDRNTEAFF. The chain joins TRBV19 to TRBJ1-1; D perhaps matches TRBD1 (6 bases). This CDR3 comprises 12 residues. Trimming took 6 bases from V and 2 from J, leaving 7 bases between them. Germline CDR1 reads LNHDA; CDR2 reads SQIVND (reference sequence).

There are many counts of this clone. The V and J genes are TRBV21-1 and TRBJ2-7; the table gives TRBD2 as D, unverified against the DNA. TRBV21-1 counts as a pseudogene. This CDR3 comprises 14 residues. CDR3 residues: CASNTWEDPYEQYF. The DNA for the CDR3 is TGTGCCAGCAACACTTGGGAGGACCCCTACGAGCAGTACTTC.

This chain joins TRBV2 and TRBJ1-2; 10 bases match TRBD1. Losses at the gene ends were 8 bases for V and 4 bases for J; bases not matched to a gene: 16. Germline V CDR1 and CDR2: SNHLY, FYNNEI. This CDR3 comprises 17 residues. The CDR3 loop reads CASGPGQGNNDPYGYTF. The CDR3 DNA reads TGTGCCAGCGGTCCGGGACAGGGGAACAACGATCCCTATGGCTACACCTTC.

V gene TRBV30 combines with J gene TRBJ2-5, with D possibly matching TRBD2 (5 bases). This CDR3 has 11 amino acids. Germline CDR1 reads GTSNPN; CDR2 reads SVGIG (reference sequence). Trimming shortened V by 5 bases and J by 7 bases, and 11 bases separated the two germline ends. CDR3 DNA: TGTGCCTGGTACACGGGGTTGACCCAGTACTTC. Translation gives CAWYTGLTQYF.

This rearrangement joins TRBV14 to TRBJ1-1; D is undetermined. From germline, CDR1 is SGHDN and CDR2 FVKESK. This CDR3 comprises 14 residues. Trimming took off 4 bases at V and 2 bases at J, with 11 bases between the two ends. The CDR3 region is CASSLTAINTEAFF. In DNA form, the CDR3 reads TGTGCCAGCAGCCTAACTGCTATAAACACTGAAGCTTTCTTT.

CDR3 sequence reads: CASSWGTDGYEQYF. In DNA, the CDR3 is TGTGCCAGCAGCTGGGGGACAGATGGCTACGAGCAGTACTTC. The chain has TRBV5-4 and TRBJ2-7, with TRBD1 matching 7 bases. The germline CDR1 and CDR2 sequences are SGHNT and YYREEE (reference sequence). The CDR3 sequence is 14 residues long. J was trimmed by 3 bases and V by 3 bases; bases with no gene match: 6.

This sequence joins TRBV19 and TRBJ1-2; 7 positions match TRBD1. This CDR3 is built from 17 residues. Per germline, CDR1 LNHDA and CDR2 SQIVND (reference sequence). V lost 1 base and J lost 5; bases outside the gene matches: 13. DNA of the CDR3: TGTGCCAGTAGTATAGTAGCGGCAGGGGGTACTTGGTATGGCTACACCTTC. Protein product: CASSIVAAGGTWYGYTF.

This clone was counted once. An end of the junction differs from the germline gene, which may be a read error. The chain couples TRBV15 to TRBJ2-7; TRBD1 might be the D (6 bases). The CDR3 consists of 12 residues. In germline, CDR1 is LNHNV, CDR2 YYDKDF (reference sequence). This chain's CDR3 is CATSRDGTGLHF. CDR3 bases: TGTGCCACCAGCAGAGATGGAACAGGGCTACACTTC. Filled out from reference TRBV15 and TRBJ2-7, the complete variable domain reads DAMVIQNPRYQVTQFGKPVTLSCSQTLNHNVMYWYQQKSSQAPKLLFHYYDKDFNNEADTPDNFQSRRPNTSFCFLDIRSPGLGDTAMYLCATSRDGTGLHFGPGTRLTVT.

The chain uses TRBV7-6 and TRBJ2-3; 9 positions match TRBD2. This CDR3 contains 17 residues. CDR1 SGHVS and CDR2 FNYEAQ come from the germline V gene. Unmatched junction bases numbered 12, after V lost 4 bases and J lost 4 bases. This CDR3 reads CASSSHVSGGTSDTQYF. The CDR3 region has the DNA TGTGCCAGCAGCTCCCACGTGAGCGGGGGGACCTCAGATACGCAGTATTTT.

This clone turned up a few times. The V call is TRBV6-1, the J call TRBJ2-7, with 9 bases that match TRBD2. J gave up 1 base and V 2 bases, and 0 bases lay outside the gene matches. This CDR3 has 14 residues. The germline V gene encodes CDR1 MNHNS and CDR2 SASEGT. CDR3 region: CASSELAGSYEQYF. The CDR3, as DNA: TGTGCCAGCAGTGAACTAGCGGGATCCTACGAGCAGTACTTC.

CDR3 protein: CASSTQTNTEAFF. In nucleotides, the CDR3 is TGTGCCAGCAGCACACAGACGAACACTGAAGCTTTCTTT. This chain uses TRBV7-2 with TRBJ1-1; D is uncertain. The CDR3 extends over 13 amino acids. The V gene's germline CDR1 is SGHTA and CDR2 FQGNSA. Trimming stripped 5 bases from V and 1 base from J, with 8 bases between. Full variable domain (rest looked up from reference TRBV7-2 and TRBJ1-1): GAGVSQSPSNKVTEKGKDVELRCDPISGHTALYWYRQSLGQGLEFLIYFQGNSAPDKSGLPSDRFSAERTGGSVSTLTIQRTQQEDSAVYLCASSTQTNTEAFFGQGTRLTVV.

This chain uses TRBV5-4 with TRBJ2-5, with 8 bases matching TRBD1. Trimming at V came to 3 bases and at J to 2 bases, leaving 3 bases not matched to a gene. The CDR3 has 14 residues. Germline-derived CDR1 and CDR2 are SGHNT and YYREEE (reference sequence). For the CDR3, the DNA is TGTGCCAGCAGCTCAGGGGGCTGGCAAGAGACCCAGTACTTC. Translated, it gives CASSSGGWQETQYF.

The chain is built from TRBV11-2 and TRBJ2-7, with a weak D call TRBD2 (6 bases). Trimming took off 5 bases at V and 2 bases at J, with 13 bases between the two ends. The CDR3 length is 14 residues. CDR1 and CDR2 from the germline V gene are SGHAT and FQNNGV. Here the CDR3 DNA reads TGTGCCAGCAGCCCCGGGCCGGGGGCCTACGAGCAGTACTTC. Amino acid sequence: CASSPGPGAYEQYF.

The CDR3 DNA reads TGTGCCAGCAGCCAGGCCACAGATCAGCCCCAGCATTTT. Translation: CASSQATDQPQHF. This chain connects TRBV3-1 (or the pseudogene TRBV3-2) to TRBJ1-5; D not resolved. This CDR3 is built from 13 residues. The ends were cut back, 3 bases at V and 5 bases at J, with 8 bases in the middle. Germline V CDR1 and CDR2: LGHDT, YNNKEL (reference sequence).

This clone came up a few times. Other DNA variants within this sample encode the same CDR3. The CDR3 nucleotides are TGTGCCAGCAGTTCAGGTACAGGGTTAGGCAACACTGAAGCTTTCTTT. It encodes CASSSGTGLGNTEAFF. V and J are TRBV5-4 and TRBJ1-1, with D tentatively TRBD1 (6 bases). V lost 5 bases and J lost 2, with 19 bases in between. This CDR3 region has 16 residues. Per the germline V gene, CDR1 is SGHNT and CDR2 is YYREEE (reference sequence).

The rearrangement uses TRBV4-1 and TRBJ2-5; a weak D match, TRBD2 (5 bases). V lost 3 bases and J lost 1, with 9 bases in between. CDR1 MGHRA and CDR2 YSYEKL come from the germline V gene. CDR3 length equals 14 residues. The DNA of the CDR3 is TGCGCCAGCAGCCACGCCGGGGTCCAAGAGACCCAGTACTTC. It encodes CASSHAGVQETQYF.

This chain connects TRBV2 to TRBJ1-1; D possibly corresponds to TRBD1 (5 bases). Deletions cut 7 bases from V and 5 bases from J, with 20 bases between. The CDR3 extends over 15 amino acids. Per germline, CDR1 SNHLY and CDR2 FYNNEI. CDR3 sequence: CASNPEGGEMTEAFF. Here the CDR3 DNA reads TGTGCCAGCAACCCAGAGGGAGGGGAGATGACTGAAGCTTTCTTT.

The chain combines TRBV5-1 with TRBJ2-6; 10 bases are a match to TRBD1. Germline loops: CDR1 SGHRS, CDR2 YFSETQ. V gave up 7 bases and J gave up 2 bases; unmatched junction bases: 12. The CDR3 sequence is 18 residues long. CDR3 bases: TGCGCCAGCTCCTCAGGGAGACAGGGGGCGGCTGGGGCCAACGTCCTGACTTTC. This encodes CASSSGRQGAAGANVLTF.

The J gene is TRBJ2-5, the V gene TRBV5-4; possible D gene TRBD2, 6 bases. V was pared by 4 bases and J by 5 bases, with 18 bases between. The CDR3 totals 15 residues. Germline assignment: CDR1 SGHNT and CDR2 YYREEE (reference sequence). The CDR3 loop is CASSPGVALRETQYF. The CDR3 coding sequence is TGTGCCAGCAGCCCGGGGGTCGCGCTTAGGGAGACCCAGTACTTC.

V gene TRBV6-5 combines with J gene TRBJ1-5, with TRBD1 identical over 8 bases. The CDR3 is 13 residues long. Germline loops: CDR1 MNHEY, CDR2 SVGAGI. Trimming at V came to 6 bases and at J to 7 bases, leaving 5 bases not matched to a gene. This CDR3 is CASSRTGGQPQHF. CDR3 in DNA: TGTGCCAGCAGCCGTACAGGGGGACAGCCCCAGCATTTT.

The chain recombines TRBV9 with TRBJ1-1; maybe TRBD1 (5 bases). The ends were cut back, 4 bases at V and 4 bases at J, with 11 bases in the middle. Germline V gene lookup returns CDR1 SGDLS and CDR2 YYNGEE. This CDR3 is 13 amino acids long. CDR3 protein: CASSTGGSTEAFF. CDR3 DNA sequence: TGTGCCAGCAGCACAGGAGGGTCCACTGAAGCTTTCTTT. The full variable domain, with the rest looked up from reference TRBV9 and TRBJ1-1, is DSGVTQTPKHLITATGQRVTLRCSPRSGDLSVYWYQQSLDQGLQFLIQYYNGEERAKGNILERFSAQQFPDLHSELNLSSLELGDSALYFCASSTGGSTEAFFGQGTRLTVV.

J is TRBJ1-4 and V is TRBV6-6, with D possibly TRBD1 on 5 matching bases. The germline V gene encodes CDR1 MNHNY and CDR2 SVGAGI (reference sequence). This CDR3 is built from 13 residues. Trimming took 2 bases from V and 8 from J, leaving 9 bases between them. CDR3 nucleotides: TGTGCCAGCAGTTACAGGGGCGCGGAAAAACTGTTTTTT. Translation gives CASSYRGAEKLFF.